The 31 T cell receptor beta chains below were found in one sample sequenced in a study of CD8 T cells in ankylosing spondylitis. Overall study findings and caveats: A TCR beta motif of roughly eight highly homologous variants seemed to mark ankylosing spondylitis blood.

TCRdb ran MiXCR on the 5' RACE reads and lists one entry per CDR3 protein. The sample holds approximately 540,000 distinct CDR3 sequences, roughly 13% seen once. The antigens for these receptors are not known. Sequenced sample: blood, either unsorted or a sorted T cell fraction (not recorded which). The receptors were sampled from a male donor with ankylosing spondylitis.

This clonotype was seen a handful of times. The chain combines TRBV27 with TRBJ2-2; D possibly corresponds to TRBD1 (7 bases). V was pared by 6 bases and J by 11 bases, with 19 bases between. Germline V lookup: CDR1 MNHEY, CDR2 SMNVEV (reference sequence). The CDR3 has 14 residues. The CDR3 loop reads CASSRGDSGRELFF. In DNA form, the CDR3 reads TGTGCCAGCAGCAGGGGGGACAGTGGCAGAGAGCTGTTTTTT.

This clonotype was seen more than once but under ten times. V gene TRBV29-1 combines with J gene TRBJ1-1; D unclear. The CDR3 length is 13 residues. Per germline, CDR1 SQVTM and CDR2 ANQGSEA. V lost 6 bases and J 2 bases, leaving 13 bases between the germline ends. The CDR3 loop reads CSVGPVLNTEAFF. Written as DNA, the CDR3 is TGCAGCGTCGGCCCCGTCTTAAACACTGAAGCTTTCTTT.

This clonotype was detected a few times. The chain recombines TRBV20-1 with TRBJ2-3, with D unclear. Per the germline V gene, CDR1 is DFQATT and CDR2 is SNEGSKA (reference sequence). V dropped 4 bases and J dropped 6 bases, with 17 bases sitting between them. The CDR3 sequence is 14 residues long. CDR3 sequence: CSATGASNGDTQYF. CDR3 nucleotides: TGCAGTGCTACCGGCGCAAGCAACGGGGATACGCAGTATTTT.

This chain joins TRBV12-3 or TRBV12-4 and TRBJ2-1; the D is unclear. Trimming cost V 3 bases and J 1 base, with 7 bases left between them. This CDR3 is built from 14 residues. CDR3 sequence (DNA): TGTGCCAGCAGTTTCGGGCGGTCCTACAATGAGCAGTTCTTC. It is translated as CASSFGRSYNEQFF.

Comments on this clonotype: An end of the junction differs from the germline gene, which may be a read error. The CDR3 region is CARSLRQGIGTVSNEQFF. CDR3 coding DNA: TGTGCCAGGAGCTTACGACAGGGCATCGGTACTGTCAGCAATGAGCAGTTCTTC. The chain recombines TRBV7-8 with TRBJ2-1; 7 positions agree with TRBD1. Germline V gene data show CDR1 as SGHVS and CDR2 as FQNEAQ. CDR3 size: 18 residues.

At least ten counts were recorded for this clonotype. J is TRBJ1-2 and V is TRBV12-3 or TRBV12-4; D remains ambiguous. The V end lost 10 bases, the J end lost 4 bases, and 16 bases lay between the germline ends. The CDR3 is 13 amino acids. The CDR3 protein is CAISAPFFYGYTF. The CDR3 region has the DNA TGTGCCATCTCGGCCCCCTTTTTCTATGGCTACACCTTC.

This clonotype was picked up a small number of times. V is TRBV5-5 and J is TRBJ2-3; no definite D call. The CDR3 loop spans 15 amino acids. V lost 0 bases and J 6 bases, leaving 14 bases between the germline ends. Germline lookup yields CDR1 SGHKS and CDR2 YYEKEE (reference sequence). In nucleotides, the CDR3 is TGTGCCAGCAGCTTGGGAGACGTACCGCCCGATACGCAGTATTTT. Protein product: CASSLGDVPPDTQYF.

CDR3 amino acids: CSASSNDGYEQYV. The CDR3 DNA reads as TGCAGTGCTAGTTCCAACGACGGTTACGAGCAGTACGTC. This rearrangement joins TRBV20-1 to TRBJ2-7; D unclear. CDR3 length: 13 amino acids. Between the trimmed V and J ends, which lost 3 bases and 4 bases, there was a span of 13 bases. Germline V gives CDR1 DFQATT, CDR2 SNEGSKA (reference sequence).

V gene TRBV7-2 combines with J gene TRBJ2-3; 7 nucleotides agree with TRBD2. J gave up 6 bases and V 3 bases, and 9 bases lay outside the gene matches. This CDR3 has 15 residues. The V gene's germline CDR1 is SGHTA and CDR2 FQGNSA. The CDR3 DNA follows: TGTGCCAGCAGCTTGGGCGGGGGTAGCTTGGATACGCAGTATTTT. It codes for CASSLGGGSLDTQYF.

In this sample, this clonotype turned up a few times. The chain carries TRBV6-6 and TRBJ2-5; D not certain. From germline, CDR1 is MNHNY and CDR2 SVGAGI (reference sequence). Trimming cost V 6 bases and J 3 bases, with 5 bases left between them. The CDR3 covers 11 residues. This CDR3 reads CASRQEETQYF. The DNA for the CDR3 is TGTGCCAGCAGGCAGGAAGAGACCCAGTACTTC.

The chain couples TRBV14 to TRBJ2-1; D might be TRBD1 (5 bases). Per germline, CDR1 SGHDN and CDR2 FVKESK. The CDR3 extends over 13 amino acids. V was pared by 0 bases and J by 9 bases, with 9 bases between. CDR3 sequence (DNA): TGTGCCAGCAGCCAAGATTGGGGCAGTGAGCAGTTCTTC. Its translation: CASSQDWGSEQFF.

This chain links TRBV5-5 with TRBJ1-1; no clear D. This CDR3 spans 14 amino acids. CDR1 and CDR2 from the germline V gene are SGHKS and YYEKEE (reference sequence). V was pared by 0 bases and J by 3 bases, with 9 bases between. The DNA of the CDR3 is TGTGCCAGCAGCTTGGGAAGGGTGGACACTGAAGCTTTCTTT. Residues: CASSLGRVDTEAFF.

The chain couples TRBV24-1 to TRBJ2-7; 13 nucleotides match TRBD2. V shed 4 bases and J 5 bases; nucleotides not matched to a gene: 7. Per the germline V gene, CDR1 is KGHDR and CDR2 is SFDVKD. The CDR3 covers 16 residues. The CDR3 loop reads CATSDRRTSGGNEQYF. The CDR3 nucleotides read TGTGCCACCAGTGACCGTAGGACTAGCGGGGGTAACGAGCAGTACTTC.

This chain connects TRBV7-8 to TRBJ2-2; TRBD2 matches at 12 bases. The CDR3 sequence is 19 residues long. Losses at the gene ends were 2 bases for V and 5 bases for J; bases not matched to a gene: 12. Per germline, CDR1 SGHVS and CDR2 FQNEAQ. CDR3 in amino acids: CASSLRGRRTSGKTGELFF. The DNA for the CDR3 is TGTGCCAGCAGCTTAAGGGGGAGGCGGACTAGCGGGAAGACCGGGGAGCTGTTTTTT.

This clonotype was counted ten times or more. The gene calls are TRBV20-1 and TRBJ2-7; 10 bases match TRBD1. V shed 4 bases, J shed 5 bases, and the junction held 8 bases outside the gene matches. The germline CDR1 and CDR2 sequences are DFQATT and SNEGSKA (reference sequence). The CDR3 sequence is 14 residues long. CDR3: CSANPGQGFNEQYF. CDR3 sequence (DNA): TGCAGTGCTAACCCGGGACAGGGGTTTAACGAGCAGTACTTC.

The V and J genes are TRBV7-2 and TRBJ1-1; D is unresolved. V shed 0 bases and J shed 1 base, with 9 bases lying between them. This CDR3 spans 15 amino acids. CDR1 is SGHTA, CDR2 FQGNSA, per germline. The CDR3 protein is CASSLALTGNTEAFF. As DNA, the CDR3 is TGTGCCAGCAGCTTAGCGCTAACGGGGAACACTGAAGCTTTCTTT. Complete variable domain (other parts from reference TRBV7-2 and TRBJ1-1): GAGVSQSPSNKVTEKGKDVELRCDPISGHTALYWYRQSLGQGLEFLIYFQGNSAPDKSGLPSDRFSAERTGGSVSTLTIQRTQQEDSAVYLCASSLALTGNTEAFFGQGTRLTVV.

The rearrangement links TRBV7-9 to TRBJ2-5; D is perhaps TRBD1 (6 bases). The CDR3 length is 11 residues. Germline lookup yields CDR1 SEHNR and CDR2 FQNEAQ (reference sequence). Trimming cost V 5 bases and J 11 bases, with 12 bases left between them. The CDR3 DNA sequence: TGTGCCAGCAGCAGACTGGGACAACAGTACTTC. It codes for CASSRLGQQYF.

This rearrangement joins TRBV6-1 to TRBJ2-1; D may be TRBD2 (6 bases). The V end was cut by 6 bases, the J end by 3 bases, with 12 bases between. The CDR3 spans 14 residues. Germline V gives CDR1 MNHNS, CDR2 SASEGT. Written as DNA, the CDR3 is TGTGCCAGCAGCCCAGGGAGGTACTACAATGAGCAGTTCTTC. Protein: CASSPGRYYNEQFF.

This clonotype was observed a handful of times. This rearrangement joins TRBV6-2 or TRBV6-3 to TRBJ1-5; 7 bases line up with TRBD1. V lost 5 bases and J lost 6; bases outside the gene matches: 7. Germline V gene lookup returns CDR1 MNHEY and CDR2 SVGEGT. This CDR3 comprises 14 residues. The CDR3 DNA reads TGTGCCAGCAGTCTAAGGGGGCTCTTTCAGCCCCAGCATTTT. Translation: CASSLRGLFQPQHF.

The chain employs TRBV11-3 and TRBJ2-1; unclear D gene. V lost 6 bases to trimming and J lost 3 bases, with 12 bases between them. The CDR3 length is 14 residues. CDR1 is SGHNT, CDR2 YENEEA, per germline. The CDR3 here is CASRGGFGYNEQFF. The CDR3 DNA sequence: TGTGCCAGCAGGGGCGGTTTCGGCTACAATGAGCAGTTCTTC.

This clonotype was recorded a few times. The V gene is TRBV20-1, the J gene TRBJ1-5; TRBD1 aligns across 11 bases. The germline V gene encodes CDR1 DFQATT and CDR2 SNEGSKA (reference sequence). Losses at the gene ends were 7 bases for V and 0 bases for J; bases not matched to a gene: 5. The CDR3 extends over 15 amino acids. CDR3 DNA sequence: TGCAGTGTCAGGGGGACAGGGGGTAGCAATCAGCCCCAGCATTTT. Protein product: CSVRGTGGSNQPQHF.

This clonotype was observed a handful of times. This sequence joins TRBV19 and TRBJ1-5, with 8 bases identical to TRBD1. The ends lost 6 bases at V and 5 bases at J; junction bases unmatched: 9. Germline-derived CDR1 and CDR2 are LNHDA and SQIVND (reference sequence). The CDR3 has 15 amino acids. CDR3 region: CASRPVQGGDQPQHF. The CDR3 bases are TGTGCCAGTAGACCCGTACAGGGGGGCGATCAGCCCCAGCATTTT.

The sample holds many counts of this clonotype. CDR3 nucleotide sequence: TGTGCCAGCAGTTGGGGGCTCCAAGCTGAGCAGTTCTTC. Translating gives CASSWGLQAEQFF. The chain has TRBV12-3 or TRBV12-4 and TRBJ2-1; D perhaps matches TRBD1 (6 bases). V lost 4 bases, J lost 9 bases, and 13 bases lay in between. The CDR3 has 13 amino acids.

This clonotype was seen a handful of times. The junction shows a germline mismatch at one end, possibly a read error. The chain is built from TRBV10-3 and TRBJ2-1; D uncertain. CDR3 length: 14 amino acids. The V gene's germline CDR1 is ENHRY and CDR2 SYGVKD. CDR3: CVIRDPSSYNEQFF. CDR3 sequence (DNA): TGTGTCATCAGAGACCCTAGCTCCTACAATGAGCAGTTCTTC.

This clonotype was counted ten times or more. The chain couples TRBV12-3 or TRBV12-4 to TRBJ2-3, with 12 bases fitting TRBD1. The V and J ends lost 5 bases and 7 bases, in that order; junction bases with no gene match: 7. The CDR3 covers 15 residues. The CDR3 reads CASSPGTGGRNTQYF. In nucleotides, the CDR3 is TGTGCCAGCAGTCCCGGGACAGGGGGCAGAAATACGCAGTATTTT.

This rearrangement joins TRBV10-3 to TRBJ2-1; TRBD2 matches 11 bases. The V segment lost 6 bases and the J segment 0 bases; nucleotides outside the gene matches: 13. The CDR3 is made up of 19 amino acids. CDR1 and CDR2 (germline): ENHRY, SYGVKD. The CDR3 coding sequence is TGTGCCATCAGAAATACACCGGGACTAGCGGAAAGCTCCTACAATGAGCAGTTCTTC. It encodes CAIRNTPGLAESSYNEQFF.

The chain is built from TRBV10-3 and TRBJ2-1; D unclear. The CDR3 is made up of 13 amino acids. CDR1 and CDR2 (germline): ENHRY, SYGVKD. V lost 6 bases and J 5 bases, leaving 11 bases between the germline ends. The CDR3 loop is CAIRPDQNNEQFF. The CDR3 DNA reads TGTGCCATCAGACCGGATCAGAACAATGAGCAGTTCTTC.

Here the CDR3 reads CSAIGGTDTQYF. The CDR3 coding sequence is TGCAGTGCTATCGGAGGCACAGATACGCAGTATTTT. The chain joins TRBV20-1 to TRBJ2-3; D is uncertain. In germline, CDR1 is DFQATT, CDR2 SNEGSKA (reference sequence). This CDR3 is 12 amino acids long. V lost 4 bases, J lost 1 base, and 6 bases lay in between.

This clonotype was detected only a few times. This chain links TRBV12-5 with TRBJ2-1; 13 nucleotides agree with TRBD2. This CDR3 is 17 amino acids long. Looked up from germline, CDR1 is LGHNT and CDR2 is FRNRAP. Germline trimming cut 3 bases from V and 2 bases from J; bases unmatched to any gene: 4. CDR3 residues: CASGFGLAGVTYNEQFF. DNA for the CDR3: TGTGCTAGTGGTTTCGGACTAGCGGGAGTGACCTACAATGAGCAGTTCTTC.

This clonotype was seen many times. The genes are TRBV7-2 and TRBJ2-3; no clear D. The CDR3 covers 12 residues. The V end was cut by 4 bases, the J end by 4 bases, with 6 bases between. The germline V gene encodes CDR1 SGHTA and CDR2 FQGNSA. The CDR3 protein is CASSYYSDTQYF. DNA of the CDR3: TGTGCCAGCAGCTACTATTCAGATACGCAGTATTTT.

This clonotype was seen many times. The chain recombines TRBV13 with TRBJ2-1; 8 bases line up with TRBD2. The CDR3 has 13 residues. V lost 4 bases to trimming and J lost 13 bases; unmatched junction nucleotides: 9. In germline, CDR1 is PRHDT, CDR2 FYEKMQ (reference sequence). CDR3 residues: CASSSMGLVGQFF. The CDR3 DNA reads as TGTGCCAGCAGCTCCATGGGACTAGTGGGACAGTTCTTC. Using reference TRBV13 and TRBJ2-1 for the parts outside the CDR3, the full variable domain is AAGVIQSPRHLIKEKRETATLKCYPIPRHDTVYWYQQGPGQDPQFLISFYEKMQSDKGSIPDRFSAQQFSDYHSELNMSSLELGDSALYFCASSSMGLVGQFFGPGTRLTVL.